What follows are 18 T cell receptor beta chains derived from one specimen sequenced in a study of blood T cells in healthy people across ages. The authors ran a second PCR of 7 to 11 cycles using a sample-barcoded 5' primer and a J-beta primer mix. Each CDR3 protein gets one entry after TCRdb re-called the 5' RACE reads with MiXCR. The sample yields about 1.1 million distinct CDR3 sequences, 35% to 40% seen once. The specimen was blood. The origin of the receptors is a man younger than 30 in good health.

The chain combines TRBV7-2 with TRBJ1-4, with D perhaps matching TRBD1 (5 bases). The CDR3 is 16 residues long. Trimming removed 1 base from V and 8 bases from J, with 17 bases in between. Germline V gene sequence: CDR1 SGHTA, CDR2 FQGNSA. Here the CDR3 reads CASSLVIGDGQEKLFF. The CDR3 DNA sequence: TGTGCCAGCAGCTTAGTTATAGGGGACGGACAAGAAAAACTGTTTTTT.

This chain uses TRBV29-1 with TRBJ1-2; 8 positions match TRBD1. The CDR3 loop spans 13 amino acids. CDR1 SQVTM and CDR2 ANQGSEA come from the germline V gene. Trimming at V came to 4 bases and at J to 8 bases, leaving 9 bases not matched to a gene. CDR3: CSVGRQGARGYTF. CDR3 in DNA: TGCAGCGTTGGAAGGCAGGGGGCTAGGGGCTACACCTTC. The variable domain in full, with the rest retrieved from reference TRBV29-1 and TRBJ1-2, is SAVISQKPSRDICQRGTSLTIQCQVDSQVTMMFWYRQQPGQSLTLIATANQGSEATYESGFVIDKFPISRPNLTFSTLTVSNMSPEDSSIYLCSVGRQGARGYTFGSGTRLTVV.

This clonotype was picked up one time. A junction end diverges from the germline sequence, so it may reflect a read error. The gene calls are TRBV29-1 and TRBJ2-3, with 12 bases that match TRBD2. The CDR3 is 16 amino acids. From germline, CDR1 is SQVTM and CDR2 ANQGSEA. In DNA form, the CDR3 reads TGCAGCTTCTTGACTAGCGGGGGTGGTTTGACAGATACGCGGTATTTT. Amino acids: CSFLTSGGGLTDTRYF.

This clonotype was counted between two and nine times. V gene TRBV7-9 combines with J gene TRBJ2-5; D perhaps matches TRBD2 (6 bases). V lost 1 base to trimming and J lost 2 bases, with 17 bases between them. Germline loops: CDR1 SEHNR, CDR2 FQNEAQ (reference sequence). The CDR3 totals 17 residues. CDR3 sequence (DNA): TGTGCCAGCAGCTTAGGGACGGGACTCCTGAAACAAGAGACCCAGTACTTC. Its translation: CASSLGTGLLKQETQYF.

This rearrangement joins TRBV6-1 to TRBJ2-7; D remains unclear. V was trimmed by 10 bases and J by 2 bases, leaving 15 bases between them. From germline, CDR1 is MNHNS and CDR2 SASEGT. This CDR3 region has 13 residues. The CDR3 bases are TGTGCCACCTCACGGACGGTAACCTACGAGCAGTACTTC. Protein sequence: CATSRTVTYEQYF.

Regarding this clonotype: An end of the junction differs from the germline gene, which may be a read error. The chain joins TRBV14 to TRBJ2-1; 11 bases are shared with TRBD2. The CDR3 runs to 15 residues. Germline V gene lookup returns CDR1 SGHDN and CDR2 FVKESK. DNA for the CDR3: TGTACCAGCAGCCATAGCGGGGGGGCTCTCAATGAGCAGTTCTTC. It codes for CTSSHSGGALNEQFF.

In this sample, this clonotype turned up a few times. V is TRBV5-1 and J is TRBJ1-2; a possible D gene is TRBD1 (5 bases). The V end lost 4 bases, the J end lost 0 bases, and 16 bases lay between the germline ends. The germline gives CDR1 SGHRS, CDR2 YFSETQ. The CDR3 contains 16 residues. CDR3 amino acids: CASSVTGTDSNYGYTF. The CDR3 nucleotides are TGCGCCAGCAGCGTTACTGGGACGGATTCTAACTATGGCTACACCTTC.

This clonotype has more than one count but fewer than ten. The chain employs TRBV7-2 and TRBJ1-6, with a tentative D call TRBD1 (6 bases). Per germline, CDR1 SGHTA and CDR2 FQGNSA. V lost 5 bases and J 9 bases, leaving 17 bases between the germline ends. CDR3 length: 15 amino acids. CDR3 nucleotides: TGTGCCAGCAGCCTGAACAGGGTACTAGGTTCACCCCTCCACTTT. It is translated as CASSLNRVLGSPLHF. The whole variable domain, remainder taken from reference TRBV7-2 and TRBJ1-6, is GAGVSQSPSNKVTEKGKDVELRCDPISGHTALYWYRQSLGQGLEFLIYFQGNSAPDKSGLPSDRFSAERTGGSVSTLTIQRTQQEDSAVYLCASSLNRVLGSPLHFGNGTRLTVT.

The CDR3 sequence: CASSQVGDIRAFF. The CDR3 DNA follows: TGTGCCAGCAGCCAAGTGGGGGACATTCGAGCTTTCTTT. J is TRBJ1-1 and V is TRBV14; TRBD1 is a possible D gene (6 bases). CDR1 and CDR2 from the germline V gene are SGHDN and FVKESK. V lost 1 base to trimming and J lost 10 bases, with 13 bases between them. This CDR3 has 13 amino acids. Full variable domain (missing parts from reference TRBV14 and TRBJ1-1): EAGVTQFPSHSVIEKGQTVTLRCDPISGHDNLYWYRRVMGKEIKFLLHFVKESKQDESGMPNNRFLAERTGGTYSTLKVQPAELEDSGVYFCASSQVGDIRAFFGQGTRLTVV.

The chain combines TRBV3-1 with TRBJ1-2; 7 nucleotides match TRBD1. V shed 3 bases, J shed 6 bases, and the junction held 16 bases outside the gene matches. This CDR3 spans 17 amino acids. Germline CDR1 is LGHDT and CDR2 is YNNKEL (reference sequence). CDR3 sequence reads: CASSQDRLRQGSDGYTF. CDR3 nucleotide sequence: TGTGCCAGCAGCCAGGACCGCCTTCGACAGGGTAGTGATGGCTACACCTTC.

This chain uses TRBV12-3 or TRBV12-4 with TRBJ2-3, with TRBD1 matching 7 bases. V lost 8 bases to trimming and J lost 4 bases; unmatched junction nucleotides: 3. The CDR3 has 12 residues. The CDR3 protein is CASGTVPDTQYF. DNA of the CDR3: TGTGCCAGCGGGACAGTCCCAGATACGCAGTATTTT.

This clonotype showed up just once. V gene TRBV5-1 combines with J gene TRBJ2-6; D ambiguous. Per the germline V gene, CDR1 is SGHRS and CDR2 is YFSETQ. The ends were cut back, 6 bases at V and 0 bases at J, with 13 bases in the middle. CDR3 length: 16 residues. The CDR3 spells CASTHRPNSGANVLTF. CDR3 DNA: TGCGCCAGCACACACCGACCGAACTCTGGGGCCAACGTCCTGACTTTC.

This rearrangement joins TRBV20-1 to TRBJ2-1; D ambiguous. Germline V gene lookup returns CDR1 DFQATT and CDR2 SNEGSKA (reference sequence). The CDR3 extends over 16 amino acids. With 3 bases removed from V and 7 bases from J, the gap between germline ends came to 22 bases. The CDR3 sequence: CSARRQSPSPLNEQFF. The CDR3 nucleotides read TGCAGTGCTAGGAGGCAGTCCCCCAGCCCTCTTAATGAGCAGTTCTTC.

This clonotype was picked up many times. This chain connects TRBV7-2 to TRBJ2-1; the D is unclear. From germline, CDR1 is SGHTA and CDR2 FQGNSA. Trimming removed 1 base at V and 5 bases at J, with 9 bases between. The CDR3 consists of 14 residues. The CDR3: CASSLGAENNEQFF. The CDR3 coding sequence is TGTGCCAGCAGCTTAGGGGCGGAAAACAATGAGCAGTTCTTC.

V is TRBV4-3 and J is TRBJ1-1; D perhaps matches TRBD1 (5 bases). Trimming cost V 6 bases and J 4 bases, with 21 bases left between them. The CDR3 is 16 residues long. CDR1 is LGHNA and CDR2 is YSLEER in the germline V gene. This chain's CDR3 is CASRPRVTGHFTEAFF. The CDR3 nucleotides read TGCGCCAGCAGACCAAGAGTCACAGGTCATTTCACTGAAGCTTTCTTT.

CDR3 bases: TGTGCCACCGGGTTAGCTGGGGCGGCAGAGACCCAGTACTTC. Protein product: CATGLAGAAETQYF. This chain uses TRBV24-1 with TRBJ2-5, with D possibly TRBD1 on 5 matching bases. The CDR3 is made up of 14 amino acids. The germline gives CDR1 KGHDR, CDR2 SFDVKD. V was shortened by 9 bases and J by 4 bases, with 17 bases between the two germline ends.

This clonotype has just a few counts. The chain joins TRBV9 to TRBJ2-3, with 9 positions matching TRBD1. CDR3 size: 19 residues. Per the germline V gene, CDR1 is SGDLS and CDR2 is YYNGEE. The J segment lost 2 bases and the V segment lost 3 bases, leaving 16 bases of the junction unmatched. This CDR3 is CASSASRDRVISPTDTQYF. DNA for the CDR3: TGTGCCAGCAGCGCGAGCCGGGACAGGGTGATTTCCCCCACAGATACGCAGTATTTT. Looking up the rest from reference TRBV9 and TRBJ2-3 gives the full variable domain: DSGVTQTPKHLITATGQRVTLRCSPRSGDLSVYWYQQSLDQGLQFLIQYYNGEERAKGNILERFSAQQFPDLHSELNLSSLELGDSALYFCASSASRDRVISPTDTQYFGPGTRLTVL.

The chain joins TRBV9 to TRBJ1-3; D might be TRBD1 (6 bases). Germline CDR1 reads SGDLS; CDR2 reads YYNGEE. The CDR3 has 16 residues. The V gene lost 0 bases and the J gene lost 3 bases, with 13 bases spanning the gap. The DNA for the CDR3 is TGTGCCAGCAGCGTAGATGGGGGCTTCGGTGGAAACACCATATATTTT. Its translation: CASSVDGGFGGNTIYF.